This TCR beta chain was found in a study of blood T cell repertoires in COVID-19. On the study more broadly: Some COVID-19 samples were acute and others convalescent; all came from the United States, Italy and Spain. Sources were T cells, B-cell-depleted T cells, or PBMCs; the material itself was cDNA or gDNA.

Trimming removed 4 bases at V and 3 bases at J, with 14 bases between. The CDR3 is made up of 15 amino acids. The germline V gene encodes CDR1 LGHDT and CDR2 YNNKEL (reference sequence). Study processing details: The authors estimated nucleated cell counts from reference gene primer amplification. Sequenced by immunoSEQ multiplex PCR; TCRdb stores in-frame clones only, minus some. V, J and clone size were drawn from that table, and D and trimming were deduced from the DNA. Of 95,000 to 120,000 clones in the sample, about four fifths are singletons; the top ten hold about 4%. The sample comprised peripheral blood. This clonotype was obtained from a woman aged 70 to 79 with acute or convalescent COVID-19. V and J are TRBV3-1 (or the pseudogene TRBV3-2) and TRBJ2-3; TRBD2 might be the D (6 bases). The CDR3 bases are TGTGCCAGCAGCCCCGCCCTAGCGAGGACAGATACGCAGTATTTT. Protein: CASSPALARTDTQYF.